The 30 T cell receptor beta chains reported below all come from one sample, sequenced in a study of T cells after yellow fever vaccination. Via MiXCR, TCRdb re-called the 5' RACE reads, giving one row per CDR3 protein. The data hold 95,000 to 100,000 distinct CDR3 sequences, with under 6.5% observed a single time. Specimen: CD8+ T cells sorted from PBMCs, collected 10 days after the yellow fever booster vaccination. The origin of the receptors is a young man who received the YFV17D yellow fever vaccine.

In its sample, this clonotype was seen a few times. The rearrangement uses TRBV25-1 and TRBJ2-3; 8 bases are shared with TRBD1. Germline trimming cut 3 bases from V and 3 bases from J; bases unmatched to any gene: 8. The CDR3 loop spans 16 amino acids. Germline CDR1 is MGHDK and CDR2 is SYGVNS. Here the CDR3 reads CASSEGGQELTDTQYF. The CDR3 DNA is TGTGCCAGCAGTGAGGGGGGACAGGAACTGACAGATACGCAGTATTTT.

This clonotype was seen repeatedly, ten times or more. The chain is built from TRBV4-3 and TRBJ2-1; tentatively, D is TRBD1 (6 bases). The CDR3 sequence is 13 residues long. V lost 4 bases and J lost 9, with 13 bases in between. Per the germline V gene, CDR1 is LGHNA and CDR2 is YSLEER. The CDR3 DNA follows: TGCGCCAGCAGCCCGGACAGAAACACTGAGCAGTTCTTC. It codes for CASSPDRNTEQFF.

This clonotype was seen repeatedly, ten times or more. The gene calls are TRBV6-5 and TRBJ1-4; D may be TRBD1 (5 bases). V lost 0 bases to trimming and J lost 5 bases, with 13 bases between them. CDR1 is MNHEY, CDR2 SVGAGI, per germline. The CDR3 totals 16 residues. CDR3 in DNA: TGTGCCAGCAGTTACTCTACGGTCAGGGTAAATGAAAAACTGTTTTTT. This translates into CASSYSTVRVNEKLFF.

The chain combines TRBV11-2 with TRBJ2-5, with TRBD2 identical over 11 bases. V gave up 5 bases and J gave up 5 bases; unmatched junction bases: 16. CDR1 and CDR2 from the germline V gene are SGHAT and FQNNGV. CDR3 length equals 18 residues. For the CDR3, the DNA is TGTGCCAGCAGCGGGAATCCGAGACTAGCGGGGAATTGGGAGACCCAGTACTTC. Translated, it gives CASSGNPRLAGNWETQYF.

This clonotype appeared many times. This chain links TRBV15 with TRBJ2-5; D not certain. With 1 base removed from V and 9 bases from J, the gap between germline ends came to 18 bases. This CDR3 is built from 15 residues. Germline values: CDR1 LNHNV, CDR2 YYDKDF (reference sequence). The CDR3 nucleotides are TGTGCCACCAGCAGAGTCGAACTTCGCCAAGGGTCCCAGTACTTC. Translation: CATSRVELRQGSQYF.

This clonotype appeared a few times. The rearrangement links TRBV7-9 to TRBJ1-6; 9 bases align to TRBD1. CDR1 is SEHNR, CDR2 FQNEAQ, per germline (reference sequence). The ends lost 5 bases at V and 7 bases at J; junction bases unmatched: 12. This CDR3 has 17 amino acids. This chain's CDR3 is CASSRIRDRETNSPLHF. Here the CDR3 DNA reads TGTGCCAGCAGCCGTATCCGGGACAGGGAGACGAATTCACCCCTCCACTTT.

This clonotype was seen a handful of times. The rearrangement links TRBV20-1 to TRBJ2-3, with D possibly called TRBD1 or TRBD2 (7 bases each). The CDR3 contains 14 residues. The germline V gene has CDR1 DFQATT and CDR2 SNEGSKA (reference sequence). V was cut by 0 bases and J by 8 bases, with 15 bases left in between. The CDR3 region is CSARDPRGGGTQYF. The CDR3 region has the DNA TGCAGTGCTAGAGATCCCAGGGGGGGTGGTACGCAGTATTTT.

The genes are TRBV7-8 and TRBJ2-2, with TRBD1 identical over 9 bases. Germline assignment: CDR1 SGHVS and CDR2 FQNEAQ. CDR3 size: 15 residues. With 10 bases clipped from V and 7 bases from J, the junction kept 13 bases outside the gene matches. Here the CDR3 DNA reads TGTGCCATCCCCAAGCGGGACAGGGTAATCGGGGAGCTGTTTTTT. Protein product: CAIPKRDRVIGELFF.

V gene TRBV7-9 combines with J gene TRBJ1-2; unclear D gene. Germline V lookup: CDR1 SEHNR, CDR2 FQNEAQ (reference sequence). This CDR3 region has 13 residues. V was trimmed by 7 bases and J by 5 bases, leaving 14 bases between them. CDR3 DNA: TGTGCCAGCATAGGACCGTTTGGGTATGGCTACACCTTC. Translating it yields CASIGPFGYGYTF.

This clonotype was seen a few times. This chain connects TRBV4-2 to TRBJ2-7; 10 nucleotides line up with TRBD2. Looked up from germline, CDR1 is LGHNA and CDR2 is YNFKEQ. V shed 1 base and J 2 bases; nucleotides not matched to a gene: 2. The CDR3 spans 15 residues. In DNA, the CDR3 is TGTGCCAGCAGCCAAGGGCTAGCGGGGGCCTACGAGCAGTACTTC. Amino acids: CASSQGLAGAYEQYF.

This clonotype was seen ten or more times. The DNA of the CDR3 is TGCGCCAGCAGTCCGCGGGACTCCCGGAACACTGAAGCTTTCTTT. Translating gives CASSPRDSRNTEAFF. The chain has TRBV23-1 and TRBJ1-1, with D possibly TRBD1 on 5 matching bases. TRBV23-1 carries the ORF label, with uncertain function. V shed 4 bases and J shed 1 base, with 13 bases lying between them. The CDR3 has 15 residues.

The V gene is TRBV5-5, the J gene TRBJ2-7, with 7 positions matching TRBD1. This CDR3 region has 14 residues. Germline CDR1 and CDR2: SGHKS and YYEKEE (reference sequence). Germline trimming cut 4 bases from V and 3 bases from J; bases unmatched to any gene: 7. The CDR3 DNA reads as TGTGCCAGCAGCAAGGGGGCGGGCAGCTACGAGCAGTACGTC. Translating it yields CASSKGAGSYEQYV.

The chain is built from TRBV6-2 or TRBV6-3 and TRBJ1-1; TRBD1 might be the D (6 bases). Trimming took 5 bases from V and 8 from J, leaving 18 bases between them. The V gene's germline CDR1 is MNHEY and CDR2 SVGEGT. The CDR3 loop spans 14 amino acids. The CDR3 region has the DNA TGTGCCAGCAGTCCGAAGGGGGGTCGGAGGGAAGCTTTCTTT. This sequence encodes CASSPKGGRREAFF.

The chain has TRBV5-1 and TRBJ1-1; the D gene is possibly TRBD1 (6 bases). Trimming stripped 4 bases from V and 0 bases from J, with 16 bases between. Germline V lookup: CDR1 SGHRS, CDR2 YFSETQ. The CDR3 has 16 residues. CDR3: CASSAWTASMNTEAFF. The CDR3 DNA sequence: TGCGCCAGCAGCGCGTGGACAGCTTCCATGAACACTGAAGCTTTCTTT.

The sample holds a few counts of this clonotype. The chain employs TRBV15 and TRBJ2-7; D could derive from TRBD1 or TRBD2 (5 bases each). This CDR3 is 15 amino acids long. V dropped 2 bases and J dropped 1 base, with 12 bases sitting between them. Germline V lookup: CDR1 LNHNV, CDR2 YYDKDF (reference sequence). CDR3 coding DNA: TGTGCCACCAGCAGATGGGGGACGGATTCCTACGAGCAGTACTTC. Residues: CATSRWGTDSYEQYF. The variable domain in full, completed from reference TRBV15 and TRBJ2-7, reads DAMVIQNPRYQVTQFGKPVTLSCSQTLNHNVMYWYQQKSSQAPKLLFHYYDKDFNNEADTPDNFQSRRPNTSFCFLDIRSPGLGDTAMYLCATSRWGTDSYEQYFGPGTRLTVT.

V is TRBV2 and J is TRBJ2-2; TRBD2 might be the D (5 bases). The CDR3 has 15 residues. Germline V gene data show CDR1 as SNHLY and CDR2 as FYNNEI. V shed 2 bases and J shed 6 bases, with 13 bases lying between them. The CDR3 here is CASSEIEGLAGELFF. CDR3 nucleotide sequence: TGTGCCAGCAGTGAAATTGAGGGTTTGGCCGGGGAGCTGTTTTTT.

This clonotype showed up just a few times. This chain links TRBV7-2 with TRBJ2-1; no clear D gene. V lost 1 base and J lost 3, with 7 bases in between. This CDR3 has 14 amino acids. Germline loops: CDR1 SGHTA, CDR2 FQGNSA. CDR3 nucleotide sequence: TGTGCCAGCAGCTTAGTTCCGGACTACAATGAGCAGTTCTTC. Its translation is CASSLVPDYNEQFF.

This clonotype was seen repeatedly, ten times or more. J is TRBJ2-7 and V is TRBV15; no clear D. Germline CDR1 and CDR2: LNHNV and YYDKDF (reference sequence). This CDR3 is 15 amino acids long. V was shortened by 3 bases and J by 2 bases, with 14 bases between the two germline ends. The CDR3 nucleotides are TGTGCCACCAGCAGGCATGACCGAAGCACCTACGAGCAGTACTTC. Residues: CATSRHDRSTYEQYF. Variable domain in full (rest from reference TRBV15 and TRBJ2-7): DAMVIQNPRYQVTQFGKPVTLSCSQTLNHNVMYWYQQKSSQAPKLLFHYYDKDFNNEADTPDNFQSRRPNTSFCFLDIRSPGLGDTAMYLCATSRHDRSTYEQYFGPGTRLTVT.

This clonotype was picked up a small number of times. The chain recombines TRBV20-1 with TRBJ2-3, with 8 positions matching TRBD2. This CDR3 is 17 amino acids long. In germline, CDR1 is DFQATT, CDR2 SNEGSKA (reference sequence). The V gene end was trimmed by 6 bases and the J gene end by 4 bases; junction bases not matched to a gene: 18. CDR3 DNA: TGCAGTGCCGACGAGGTAGCGGGGATACGATCCCCAGATACGCAGTATTTT. This codes for CSADEVAGIRSPDTQYF.

The chain combines TRBV6-1 with TRBJ2-2; weak D call: TRBD2 (5 bases). Trimming pared 7 bases from V and 7 bases from J, leaving 10 bases between. Germline CDR1 and CDR2: MNHNS and SASEGT. The CDR3 has 12 amino acids. CDR3 loop: CASTAGGGELFF. For the CDR3, the DNA is TGTGCCAGCACCGCGGGTGGCGGGGAGCTGTTTTTT.

This clonotype was seen repeatedly, ten times or more. The chain links TRBV29-1 to TRBJ1-1, with no clear D. This CDR3 is built from 11 residues. V lost 7 bases and J 4 bases, leaving 10 bases between the germline ends. Germline CDR1 reads SQVTM; CDR2 reads ANQGSEA. The CDR3 loop reads CSGWIGTEAFF. DNA for the CDR3: TGCAGCGGTTGGATAGGCACTGAAGCTTTCTTT.

The chain employs TRBV6-1 and TRBJ2-5; 12 bases are a match to TRBD1. CDR1 and CDR2 from the germline V gene are MNHNS and SASEGT. There are 20 residues in the CDR3. The ends lost 6 bases at V and 5 bases at J; junction bases unmatched: 22. The CDR3 spells CASSRVLTGTGGVLGETQYF. The CDR3 bases are TGTGCCAGCAGCCGTGTTTTAACAGGGACAGGGGGCGTATTGGGGGAGACCCAGTACTTC.

This clonotype has ten or more counts. V usage is TRBV29-1 and J usage is TRBJ2-7; 9 bases fit TRBD1. This CDR3 comprises 12 residues. Germline V CDR1 and CDR2: SQVTM, ANQGSEA. After removal of 7 bases from V and 7 bases from J, the junction contained 8 bases not matched to a gene. The CDR3 region has the DNA TGCAGCGCAATGCGACAGGGGGGTGAGCAGTACTTC. It specifies CSAMRQGGEQYF.

CDR3 region: CAWSTGARSYEQYF. CDR3 sequence (DNA): TGTGCCTGGAGCACAGGGGCCCGCTCCTACGAGCAGTACTTC. This chain connects TRBV30 to TRBJ2-7; 7 bases fit TRBD1. This CDR3 is built from 14 residues. J gave up 0 bases and V 3 bases, and 5 bases lay outside the gene matches. Germline CDR1 is GTSNPN and CDR2 is SVGIG (reference sequence).

This clonotype was seen repeatedly, ten times or more. This chain uses TRBV10-1 with TRBJ2-7, with D possibly TRBD2 on 5 matching bases. V lost 3 bases, J lost 2 bases, and 11 bases lay in between. The germline V gene has CDR1 WNHNN and CDR2 SYGVQD (reference sequence). This CDR3 is 14 amino acids long. Here the CDR3 DNA reads TGCGCCAGCAGTGAATCGGGGTATCCCTACGAGCAGTACTTC. It yields the protein CASSESGYPYEQYF.

This clonotype occurred a few times. The rearrangement joins TRBV9 to TRBJ2-1; D is ambiguous. Looked up from germline, CDR1 is SGDLS and CDR2 is YYNGEE. Deletions cut 0 bases from V and 0 bases from J, with 7 bases between. The CDR3 is made up of 15 amino acids. The CDR3 nucleotides are TGTGCCAGCAGCGTAGAAGGGATCTCCTACAATGAGCAGTTCTTC. It yields the protein CASSVEGISYNEQFF.

This clonotype was observed many times. The chain uses TRBV6-2 or TRBV6-3 and TRBJ1-1; D is unclear. Germline V gene lookup returns CDR1 MNHEY and CDR2 SVGEGT. V was cut by 2 bases and J by 1 base, with 8 bases left in between. CDR3 length: 14 residues. CDR3 DNA: TGTGCCAGCAGTTACCAGGACGAGAACACTGAAGCTTTCTTT. It yields the protein CASSYQDENTEAFF.

A few counts support this clonotype. The chain has TRBV27 and TRBJ2-1; possible D gene TRBD1, 7 bases. The germline gives CDR1 MNHEY, CDR2 SMNVEV (reference sequence). V lost 2 bases, J lost 2 bases, and 16 bases lay in between. This CDR3 spans 17 amino acids. CDR3 DNA: TGTGCCAGCAGTTTAGGGGCGGGGACAGAGACCTACAATGAGCAGTTCTTC. This codes for CASSLGAGTETYNEQFF.

This clonotype has more than one count but fewer than ten. The CDR3 loop is CASSYTPGQGRRSYGYTF. Here the CDR3 DNA reads TGTGCCAGCAGTTATACCCCCGGACAGGGCCGACGTTCCTATGGCTACACCTTC. The chain employs TRBV6-2 or TRBV6-3 and TRBJ1-2, with 8 positions matching TRBD1. Trimming at V came to 3 bases and at J to 4 bases, leaving 16 bases not matched to a gene. Germline V gene data show CDR1 as MNHEY and CDR2 as SVGEGT. The CDR3 length is 18 residues.

This clonotype was seen more than once but under ten times. The CDR3: CSAYPSSGGTQETQYF. CDR3 DNA sequence: TGCAGTGCTTACCCGTCTAGCGGGGGGACTCAAGAGACCCAGTACTTC. The chain has TRBV20-1 and TRBJ2-5; 11 nucleotides match TRBD2. J lost 2 bases, V lost 5 bases, and 10 bases had no gene match. Germline V gene sequence: CDR1 DFQATT, CDR2 SNEGSKA (reference sequence). The CDR3 sequence is 16 residues long.